The 8 T cell receptor beta chains below were found in one sample sequenced in a study of T cell changes during pregnancy in multiple sclerosis. The table came from immunoSEQ multiplex PCR; TCRdb's copy has only in-frame clones and leaves some out. This sample has roughly 100,000 clones, with roughly 91% found just once. The source material was peripheral blood, sampled after pregnancy. The receptors derive from a female donor in good health, enrolled as a control in a pregnancy study.

The chain employs TRBV19 and TRBJ2-1; 9 positions agree with TRBD1. Unmatched junction bases numbered 15, after V lost 2 bases and J lost 4 bases. CDR1 is LNHDA and CDR2 is SQIVND in the germline V gene (reference sequence). CDR3 length: 19 residues. For the CDR3, the DNA is TGTGCCAGTAGTATATTAGGGATTACCGGGACAGGGCCTTACAATGAGCAGTTCTTC. Its protein product is CASSILGITGTGPYNEQFF.

V gene TRBV10-3 combines with J gene TRBJ1-1, with a tentative D call TRBD1 (6 bases). The CDR3 runs to 15 residues. V shed 8 bases and J shed 1 base, with 17 bases lying between them. From germline, CDR1 is ENHRY and CDR2 SYGVKD. This CDR3 is CAISGTTGPNTEAFF. CDR3 sequence (DNA): TGTGCCATCTCGGGAACCACAGGGCCGAACACTGAAGCTTTCTTT.

The V gene is TRBV7-9, the J gene TRBJ1-1; tentatively, D is TRBD1 (5 bases). V was clipped by 5 bases and J by 2 bases, with 15 bases between them. Germline CDR1 is SEHNR and CDR2 is FQNEAQ (reference sequence). This CDR3 is 15 amino acids long. The CDR3 nucleotides are TGTGCCAGCAGCCCAAAAGGGGTGTTAAACACTGAAGCTTTCTTT. Translated, it gives CASSPKGVLNTEAFF.

CDR3: CASSPYRSGYTF. CDR3 bases: TGTGCCAGTAGTCCTTACCGGTCTGGCTACACCTTC. The rearrangement links TRBV19 to TRBJ1-2, with D hard to call. The CDR3 totals 12 residues. The V gene's germline CDR1 is LNHDA and CDR2 SQIVND (reference sequence). V was clipped by 5 bases and J by 7 bases, with 11 bases between them.

The chain is built from TRBV29-1 and TRBJ1-1; perhaps TRBD1 as D (6 bases). V was clipped by 6 bases and J by 1 base, with 12 bases between them. The CDR3 is 13 amino acids. Germline CDR1 SQVTM, CDR2 ANQGSEA. DNA for the CDR3: TGCAGCGTGGTCCGACAGGCGAACACTGAAGCTTTCTTT. This codes for CSVVRQANTEAFF.

V is TRBV6-1 and J is TRBJ2-3; 9 bases are shared with TRBD2. CDR1 is MNHNS and CDR2 is SASEGT in the germline V gene. The CDR3 contains 16 residues. V gave up 1 base and J gave up 2 bases; unmatched junction bases: 4. CDR3 DNA sequence: TGTGCCAGCAGTGAAGGCAGCGGGGGGTACACAGATACGCAGTATTTT. It translates to CASSEGSGGYTDTQYF.

The chain employs TRBV4-3 and TRBJ2-7, with 8 bases that match TRBD1. The V and J ends lost 3 bases and 3 bases, in that order; junction bases with no gene match: 4. Germline CDR1 reads LGHNA; CDR2 reads YSLEER. This CDR3 is 14 amino acids long. In DNA form, the CDR3 reads TGCGCCAGCAGCCACGGGACAGGTTTCTACGAGCAGTACTTC. As protein: CASSHGTGFYEQYF.

This chain joins TRBV5-1 and TRBJ1-6, with D uncertain. Germline assignment: CDR1 SGHRS and CDR2 YFSETQ. The CDR3 spans 12 residues. The germline V and J ends were trimmed by 2 bases and 11 bases, with 8 bases remaining between them. CDR3 nucleotide sequence: TGCGCCAGCAGCTTCGGTGAGCCACCCCTCCACTTT. As protein: CASSFGEPPLHF.